The 25 T cell receptor beta chains below come from one sample, sequenced in a study of blood T cell repertoires in COVID-19. Generated by immunoSEQ multiplex PCR, the TCRdb table keeps only in-frame clones and is missing some. This repertoire shows roughly 97,000 clones, around nine tenths found once; its top ten account for around 5.8%. The sample comprised peripheral blood. Every receptor here comes from a human donor in a cohort sampled during active COVID-19.

This rearrangement joins TRBV15 to TRBJ1-1, with 9 bases lining up with TRBD1. Germline V CDR1 and CDR2: LNHNV, YYDKDF (reference sequence). The V and J ends lost 5 bases and 2 bases, in that order; junction bases with no gene match: 9. CDR3 length: 16 amino acids. The CDR3 protein is CATSLGQGQGNTEAFF. CDR3 DNA sequence: TGTGCCACCAGCCTGGGACAGGGCCAAGGAAACACTGAAGCTTTCTTT.

J is TRBJ1-6 and V is TRBV19; D may be TRBD1 (6 bases). The CDR3 runs to 13 residues. CDR1 and CDR2 (germline): LNHDA, SQIVND (reference sequence). Between the trimmed V and J ends, which lost 6 bases and 7 bases, there was a span of 10 bases. In DNA form, the CDR3 reads TGTGCCAGTAGAAGGACAGAGAATTCACCCCTCCACTTT. Translating gives CASRRTENSPLHF.

The chain couples TRBV9 to TRBJ2-1, with a weak D call TRBD2 (7 bases). Germline V gene data show CDR1 as SGDLS and CDR2 as YYNGEE. Trimming took 2 bases from V and 9 from J, leaving 15 bases between them. There are 14 residues in the CDR3. In DNA form, the CDR3 reads TGTGCCAGCAGCGTCGTGGGGGGGCCAACTGAGCAGTTCTTC. This sequence encodes CASSVVGGPTEQFF.

This chain connects TRBV11-2 to TRBJ1-1; D is undetermined. V was clipped by 3 bases and J by 4 bases, with 12 bases between them. Looked up from germline, CDR1 is SGHAT and CDR2 is FQNNGV. The CDR3 runs to 14 residues. The CDR3 loop is CASSFGGGVTEAFF. The CDR3 DNA sequence: TGTGCCAGCAGCTTTGGAGGCGGGGTCACTGAAGCTTTCTTT.

About this clone itself: This sample includes further DNA sequences coding for the same CDR3. The rearrangement joins TRBV20-1 to TRBJ2-7, with D possibly TRBD1 on 6 matching bases. Germline V gene data show CDR1 as DFQATT and CDR2 as SNEGSKA (reference sequence). Trimming took 3 bases from V and 3 from J, leaving 6 bases between them. The CDR3 totals 11 residues. The CDR3: CSARDSYEQYF. Here the CDR3 DNA reads TGCAGTGCTAGGGACAGCTACGAGCAGTACTTC.

The V call is TRBV9, the J call TRBJ1-6; D is possibly TRBD1 (5 bases). V lost 4 bases, J lost 5 bases, and 13 bases lay in between. The CDR3 has 15 residues. Germline V CDR1 and CDR2: SGDLS, YYNGEE. CDR3 in DNA: TGTGCCAGCAGCCCGGACACCCCTCATAATTCACCCCTCCACTTT. Translating gives CASSPDTPHNSPLHF. Together with reference TRBV9 and TRBJ1-6, the CDR3 gives the full variable domain: DSGVTQTPKHLITATGQRVTLRCSPRSGDLSVYWYQQSLDQGLQFLIQYYNGEERAKGNILERFSAQQFPDLHSELNLSSLELGDSALYFCASSPDTPHNSPLHFGNGTRLTVT.

V gene TRBV5-5 combines with J gene TRBJ1-4; D not certain. This CDR3 comprises 18 residues. Germline CDR1 reads SGHKS; CDR2 reads YYEKEE (reference sequence). The V and J ends lost 3 bases and 3 bases respectively, with 21 bases between them. The CDR3 spells CASSWRESGLHPNEKLFF. CDR3 nucleotide sequence: TGTGCCAGCAGCTGGAGGGAGTCGGGCTTGCACCCTAATGAAAAACTGTTTTTT. Combining the CDR3 with reference TRBV5-5 and TRBJ1-4 gives the whole variable domain DAGVTQSPTHLIKTRGQQVTLRCSPISGHKSVSWYQQVLGQGPQFIFQYYEKEERGRGNFPDRFSARQFPNYSSELNVNALLLGDSALYLCASSWRESGLHPNEKLFFGSGTQLSVL.

The V gene is TRBV7-9, the J gene TRBJ2-7; tentative D call: TRBD1 (6 bases). The CDR3 is 13 residues long. Per the germline V gene, CDR1 is SEHNR and CDR2 is FQNEAQ (reference sequence). The V end lost 10 bases, the J end lost 2 bases, and 15 bases lay between the germline ends. For the CDR3, the DNA is TGTGCCACACGGGACAAACTCACCTACGAGCAGTACTTC. Its protein product is CATRDKLTYEQYF. The whole variable domain, filled in from reference TRBV7-9 and TRBJ2-7, reads DTGVSQNPRHKITKRGQNVTFRCDPISEHNRLYWYRQTLGQGPEFLTYFQNEAQLEKSRLLSDRFSAERPKGSFSTLEIQRTEQGDSAMYLCATRDKLTYEQYFGPGTRLTVT.

The V gene is TRBV4-3, the J gene TRBJ2-7; D may be TRBD2 (5 bases). Trimming pared 2 bases from V and 2 bases from J, leaving 10 bases between. The CDR3 length is 14 residues. From germline, CDR1 is LGHNA and CDR2 YSLEER. DNA of the CDR3: TGCGCCAGCAGCCAACACTCCGGGACCTACGAGCAGTACTTC. This sequence encodes CASSQHSGTYEQYF.

The V and J genes are TRBV7-9 and TRBJ2-6; D possibly corresponds to TRBD1 (6 bases). This CDR3 has 18 residues. V lost 0 bases to trimming and J lost 0 bases, with 12 bases between them. Germline CDR1 is SEHNR and CDR2 is FQNEAQ (reference sequence). The CDR3 region has the DNA TGTGCCAGCAGCTTAGCTTTTACAGGGCCCTCTGGGGCCAACGTCCTGACTTTC. Residues: CASSLAFTGPSGANVLTF.

This clone showed up just once. The DNA for the CDR3 is TGTGCCACCAGCCCAACGGACACGATAACGCCTAACTATGGCTACACCTTC. Amino acids: CATSPTDTITPNYGYTF. The J gene is TRBJ1-2, the V gene TRBV15; tentative D call: TRBD1 (5 bases). The CDR3 consists of 17 residues. Germline V gene lookup returns CDR1 LNHNV and CDR2 YYDKDF (reference sequence). Deletions cut 5 bases from V and 0 bases from J, with 19 bases between.

The chain has TRBV27 and TRBJ2-1, with 9 bases aligning to TRBD1. The V gene end was trimmed by 2 bases and the J gene end by 5 bases; junction bases not matched to a gene: 4. CDR3 size: 15 residues. The germline V gene encodes CDR1 MNHEY and CDR2 SMNVEV (reference sequence). CDR3 sequence: CASSLAQGAHNEQFF. CDR3 nucleotides: TGTGCCAGCAGTTTAGCACAGGGGGCACACAATGAGCAGTTCTTC.

The V call is TRBV29-1, the J call TRBJ2-2, with D possibly matching TRBD1 (6 bases). Germline V CDR1 and CDR2: SQVTM, ANQGSEA. The V and J ends lost 2 bases and 5 bases respectively, with 6 bases between them. The CDR3 sequence is 12 residues long. The CDR3 spells CSVEQGTGELFF. CDR3 in DNA: TGCAGCGTTGAACAGGGGACCGGGGAGCTGTTTTTT.

The rearrangement links TRBV4-3 to TRBJ1-2; 9 nucleotides align to TRBD1. The CDR3 has 14 residues. V gave up 4 bases and J gave up 8 bases; unmatched junction bases: 8. Germline loops: CDR1 LGHNA, CDR2 YSLEER. In nucleotides, the CDR3 is TGCGCCAGCAGCCTTACCGGGACAGGGTCCGGCTACACCTTC. Amino acids: CASSLTGTGSGYTF.

The chain is built from TRBV27 and TRBJ2-7; D gene uncertain. The length of the CDR3 is 13 residues. Trimming removed 2 bases from V and 2 bases from J, with 7 bases in between. From germline, CDR1 is MNHEY and CDR2 SMNVEV (reference sequence). CDR3 in amino acids: CASSLLPPYEQYF. DNA for the CDR3: TGTGCCAGCAGTTTACTTCCTCCCTACGAGCAGTACTTC.

CDR3 bases: TGTGCCAGCAGTTTAACAGGGCTGGTGACCGAGCAGTACTTC. Protein: CASSLTGLVTEQYF. The genes are TRBV6-5 and TRBJ2-7; tentatively, D is TRBD1 (6 bases). This CDR3 contains 14 residues. Germline V lookup: CDR1 MNHEY, CDR2 SVGAGI. Trimming cost V 4 bases and J 6 bases, with 16 bases left between them.

The CDR3 is CASSRDLAAPHEQYF. The CDR3 DNA follows: TGTGCCAGCAGCCGTGATCTAGCGGCACCCCACGAGCAGTACTTC. The chain employs TRBV5-4 and TRBJ2-7; 7 nucleotides align to TRBD2. Germline-derived CDR1 and CDR2 are SGHNT and YYREEE (reference sequence). Germline trimming cut 4 bases from V and 5 bases from J; bases unmatched to any gene: 12. This CDR3 contains 15 residues.

The rearrangement joins TRBV18 to TRBJ1-5, with 7 bases matching TRBD1. Germline CDR1 and CDR2: KGHSH and LQKENI. J lost 2 bases, V lost 4 bases, and 8 bases had no gene match. The CDR3 sequence is 16 residues long. Here the CDR3 DNA reads TGTGCCAGCTCACATGAAGACAGGGTGGGCAATCAGCCCCAGCATTTT. It translates to CASSHEDRVGNQPQHF.

This chain uses TRBV12-3 or TRBV12-4 with TRBJ2-4, with D uncertain. V lost 6 bases and J lost 7, with 10 bases in between. This CDR3 is 12 amino acids long. The chain's CDR3 is CASSTGSNIQYF. The CDR3, as DNA: TGTGCCAGCAGCACGGGTTCCAACATTCAGTACTTC.

The chain combines TRBV7-9 with TRBJ1-1, with TRBD1 matching over 9 bases. The V and J ends lost 7 bases and 7 bases, in that order; junction bases with no gene match: 4. The CDR3 totals 12 residues. Germline-derived CDR1 and CDR2 are SEHNR and FQNEAQ (reference sequence). The CDR3 loop reads CASTWTGVEAFF. The CDR3 bases are TGTGCCAGCACCTGGACAGGGGTTGAAGCTTTCTTT.

The genes are TRBV21-1 and TRBJ1-3. TRBV21-1 is tagged as a pseudogene. The length of the CDR3 is 18 residues. The CDR3 nucleotides read TGTGCCAGCAGCAAGTGGGTATTAAGGGGAGGTGATGGAAACACCATATATTTT. It is translated as CASSKWVLRGGDGNTIYF.

This rearrangement joins TRBV6-2 or TRBV6-3 to TRBJ2-7, with D maybe TRBD2 (6 bases). The length of the CDR3 is 13 residues. V lost 4 bases and J lost 6, with 13 bases in between. CDR1 is MNHEY, CDR2 SVGEGT, per germline. CDR3 residues: CASSWGERSEQYF. Written as DNA, the CDR3 is TGTGCCAGCAGTTGGGGGGAGCGCTCCGAGCAGTACTTC.

The chain combines TRBV24-1 with TRBJ2-6; a weak D match, TRBD2 (5 bases). This CDR3 has 18 residues. The ends were cut back, 0 bases at V and 2 bases at J, with 13 bases in the middle. CDR1 is KGHDR and CDR2 is SFDVKD in the germline V gene. In DNA, the CDR3 is TGTGCCACCAGTGATTTGCTAGCTGATACAACTGGGGCCAACGTCCTGACTTTC. Translating it yields CATSDLLADTTGANVLTF.

This clone was counted between two and nine times. The chain uses TRBV7-9 and TRBJ2-3; D is perhaps TRBD2 (6 bases). Trimming cost V 3 bases and J 0 bases, with 19 bases left between them. This CDR3 comprises 18 residues. Looked up from germline, CDR1 is SEHNR and CDR2 is FQNEAQ (reference sequence). CDR3 sequence (DNA): TGTGCCAGCAGCTTCCTCGGGCGGGGAGGCTTGAGCACAGATACGCAGTATTTT. It yields the protein CASSFLGRGGLSTDTQYF.

V usage is TRBV5-1 and J usage is TRBJ2-5; D call uncertain. CDR3 length: 12 residues. Deletions cut 0 bases from V and 5 bases from J, with 5 bases between. Germline CDR1 SGHRS, CDR2 YFSETQ. CDR3 sequence (DNA): TGCGCCAGCAGCTTGGTCGGGGAGACCCAGTACTTC. Translated: CASSLVGETQYF.